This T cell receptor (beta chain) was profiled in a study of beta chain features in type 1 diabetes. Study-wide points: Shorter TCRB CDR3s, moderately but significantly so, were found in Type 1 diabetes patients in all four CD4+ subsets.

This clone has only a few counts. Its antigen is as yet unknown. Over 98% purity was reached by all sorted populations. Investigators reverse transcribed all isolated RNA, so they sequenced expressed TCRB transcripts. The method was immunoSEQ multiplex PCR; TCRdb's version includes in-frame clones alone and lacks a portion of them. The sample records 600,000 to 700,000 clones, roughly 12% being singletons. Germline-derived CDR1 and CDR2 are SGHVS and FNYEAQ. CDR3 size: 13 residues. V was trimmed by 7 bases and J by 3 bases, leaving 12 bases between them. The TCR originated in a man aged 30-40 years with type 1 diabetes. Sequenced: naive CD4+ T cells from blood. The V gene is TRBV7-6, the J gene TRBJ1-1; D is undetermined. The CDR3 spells CASTPLPDTEAFF. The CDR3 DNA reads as TGTGCCAGCACCCCCCTCCCGGACACTGAAGCTTTCTTT.